This entry lists 18 T cell receptor beta chains sequenced from one sample in a study of tissue T cells after allogeneic stem cell transplantation. The table came from immunoSEQ multiplex PCR; TCRdb's copy has only in-frame clones and leaves some out. This sample has about 9,000 clones, with around 33% found just once. Documented time point: mouse harvest day 14 after allogeneic transplant. The graft held 10^6 splenic CD5+ T cells and 10^7 T-cell-depleted bone marrow cells. Source material: skin. The receptor source for this set is a female BALB/c mouse given C57BL/6 T cells with graft-versus-host disease after an allogeneic hematopoietic cell transplant.

By proportion, this clone is medium-sized. Germline and genes here are mouse. The read ends 1 residue shy of where the CDR3 ends; the end is completed using the germline J gene. The rearrangement joins TRBV26 to TRBJ2-1; 7 bases line up with TRBD1. V was pared by 5 bases and J by 3 bases, with 1 base of the junction left unmatched. CDR1 is KGHPV and CDR2 is FQNQEV in the germline V gene (reference sequence). The CDR3 runs to 13 residues. CDR3 amino acids: CASSWDSYAEQFF. Partial CDR3 DNA: TGTGCCAGCAGTTGGGACAGCTATGCTGAGCAGTTC. Variable domain in full (rest from reference TRBV26 and TRBJ2-1): NSKVIQTPRYLVKGQGQKAKMRCIPEKGHPVVFWYQQNKNNEFKFLINFQNQEVLQQIDMTEKRFSAECPSNSPCSLEIQSSEAGDSALYLCASSWDSYAEQFFGPGTRLTVL.

A word on this clone: Gene names and germline refer to mouse. Sequencing ends 1 residue short of the CDR3 end; the germline J gene provides the rest. The chain recombines TRBV26 with TRBJ2-4; the match to TRBD1 covers 8 bases. The V gene end was trimmed by 0 bases and the J gene end by 0 bases; junction bases not matched to a gene: 5. This CDR3 is 17 amino acids long. Germline V gene data show CDR1 as KGHPV and CDR2 as FQNQEV (reference sequence). CDR3 DNA (partial): TGTGCCAGCAGTCTGTCGGGACAGGCCTTTAGTCAAAACACCTTGTAC. Residues: CASSLSGQAFSQNTLY. The full CDR3 sequence reads CASSLSGQAFSQNTLYF.

There are a few counts of this clone. Gene names are the mouse ones. The CDR3 end falls 1 residue outside the read, so it is completed with the germline J gene. The chain joins TRBV5 to TRBJ2-5; D remains ambiguous. Per the germline V gene, CDR1 is LGHNA and CDR2 is YNLKQL (reference sequence). Trimming removed 0 bases from V and 0 bases from J, with 7 bases in between. The CDR3 runs to 15 residues. The sequenced CDR3 bases are TGTGCCAGCAGCCAAGACTGGATTAACCAAGACACCCAGTAC. Its protein is CASSQDWINQDTQY. Given in full, the CDR3 is CASSQDWINQDTQYF.

Of note for this clone: The genes and germline here are from mouse. The CDR3 end falls 1 residue outside the read, so it is completed with the germline J gene. The J gene is TRBJ2-1, the V gene TRBV31; 8 positions match TRBD2. The CDR3 covers 16 residues. V dropped 0 bases and J dropped 4; count of bases not matched to a gene: 8. Germline CDR1 and CDR2: GKSSPN and SITVG. The sequenced part of the CDR3 DNA is TGTGCCTGGAGTCTAAGTGGGGGGGGCTGGTATGCTGAGCAGTTC. Translating gives CAWSLSGGGWYAEQF. The full CDR3 protein is CAWSLSGGGWYAEQFF.

With respect to this clone: Mouse gene names apply. The read terminates 1 residue ahead of where the CDR3 ends, so the germline J gene completes it. V gene TRBV26 combines with J gene TRBJ1-3; the D is unclear. The CDR3 totals 12 residues. In germline, CDR1 is KGHPV, CDR2 FQNQEV (reference sequence). Trimming took off 0 bases at V and 3 bases at J, with 0 bases between the two ends. The CDR3 DNA, read in part, is TGTGCCAGCAGTCTGTCTGGAAATACGCTCTAT. Its protein is CASSLSGNTLY. The whole CDR3 sequence reads CASSLSGNTLYF.

Note on this clone: Genes here carry mouse names. From the germline J gene comes the end of the CDR3, since the read stops 1 residue before it. V usage is TRBV13-2 and J usage is TRBJ2-1, with a weak D call TRBD1 (6 bases). Trimming removed 7 bases at V and 1 base at J, with 15 bases between. The CDR3 is 15 residues long. Germline CDR1 reads NNHNN; CDR2 reads SYGAGS (reference sequence). The CDR3: CASSLSTGNYAEQFF. The CDR3 DNA, read in part, is TGTGCCAGCAGTCTGTCGACAGGAAACTATGCTGAGCAGTTC.

This clone has just a few counts. All gene names here are mouse names. The CDR3 bases that were read are TGTGCCAGCGGTCCTTATAATTCGCCCCTCTAC. Its protein is CASGPYNSPLY. The CDR3 as a whole reads CASGPYNSPLYF. The V call is TRBV13-2, the J call TRBJ1-6; no firm D call. The sequence runs out 1 residue before the end of the CDR3; the remainder is reconstructed from the germline J gene. TRBJ1-6 is an ORF, with its function uncertain. Germline CDR1 and CDR2: NNHNN and SYGAGS (reference sequence). V lost 4 bases to trimming and J lost 4 bases, with 3 bases between them. The CDR3 is 12 residues long.

This clone was detected only a few times. Germline and genes: mouse. Read data end 1 residue before the CDR3 end; the end is taken from the germline J gene. The chain has TRBV3 and TRBJ1-1; D is unresolved. The germline CDR1 and CDR2 sequences are SNHLY and FYNGKV (reference sequence). This CDR3 contains 13 residues. Trimming shortened V by 2 bases and J by 1 base, and 5 bases separated the two germline ends. The CDR3 bases that were read are TGTGCCAGCAGCTTAATACAAAACACAGAAGTCTTC. Translating it yields CASSLIQNTEVF. The entire CDR3 sequence reads CASSLIQNTEVFF.

A note on this clone: Gene names are the mouse ones. The CDR3 end falls 1 residue outside the read, so it is completed with the germline J gene. The chain employs TRBV23 and TRBJ1-1; TRBD1, the table's D call, lacks a check against the DNA. The CDR3 length is 14 residues. From germline, CDR1 is KGHTA and CDR2 FQNQQP. This CDR3 reads CSSSQFSGVTEVFF. CDR3 bases read: TGCTCCAGCAGTCAATTCTCAGGGGTCACAGAAGTCTTC.

Notes on this clone: The genes are named according to mouse. Read data end 1 residue before the CDR3 end; the end is taken from the germline J gene. V and J are TRBV16 and TRBJ2-5; D may be TRBD1 (6 bases). V was pared by 5 bases and J by 0 bases, with 9 bases between. Per the germline V gene, CDR1 is SGHSA and CDR2 is FRNQAP. The CDR3 is made up of 14 amino acids. The sequenced CDR3 bases are TGTGCAAGCAGCGAACAGGGTAACCAAGACACCCAGTAC. Protein: CASSEQGNQDTQY. The complete CDR3 reads CASSEQGNQDTQYF.

This clone is labeled medium-sized. Germline and genes: mouse. The read is 1 residue too short to cover the CDR3 end, so that end is filled in from the germline J gene. The chain uses TRBV26 and TRBJ2-1; D call uncertain. Deletions cut 0 bases from V and 4 bases from J, with 4 bases between. In germline, CDR1 is KGHPV, CDR2 FQNQEV (reference sequence). The CDR3 has 13 amino acids. CDR3 in amino acids: CASSLSGYAEQFF. The CDR3 DNA, read in part, is TGTGCCAGCAGTCTGTCGGGGTATGCTGAGCAGTTC.

As regards this clone: Gene and germline names: mouse. The read terminates 1 residue before the CDR3 end, so the remaining end is supplied by the germline J gene. The chain carries TRBV26 and TRBJ2-5; 11 bases map to TRBD1. The germline V gene has CDR1 KGHPV and CDR2 FQNQEV (reference sequence). With 4 bases clipped from V and 4 bases from J, the junction kept 1 base outside the gene matches. CDR3 length equals 14 residues. CDR3 sequence: CASSPGQGEDTQYF. CDR3 DNA (partial): TGTGCCAGCAGTCCGGGACAGGGGGAAGACACCCAGTAC. Drawing the rest from reference TRBV26 and TRBJ2-5, the complete variable domain is NSKVIQTPRYLVKGQGQKAKMRCIPEKGHPVVFWYQQNKNNEFKFLINFQNQEVLQQIDMTEKRFSAECPSNSPCSLEIQSSEAGDSALYLCASSPGQGEDTQYFGPGTRLLVL.

In this sample, this clone is medium-sized. The gene names here belong to mouse. The DNA read from the CDR3 is TGTGCCAGCAGTCTGTCAGGACGGGAACAGTAC. Translated, it gives CASSLSGREQY. The whole CDR3 sequence is CASSLSGREQYF. The J gene is TRBJ2-7, the V gene TRBV26; D gene ambiguous. The CDR3 end is not reached by the read, which stops 1 residue before it; the germline J gene fills it in. This CDR3 contains 12 residues. Trimming left V 0 bases short and J 7 bases short, with 7 bases between. CDR1 KGHPV and CDR2 FQNQEV come from the germline V gene (reference sequence).

As concerns this clone: Gene and germline names: mouse. The CDR3 end lies 1 residue beyond the end of the read and is filled in from the germline J gene. V and J are TRBV15 and TRBJ1-1; D call uncertain. This CDR3 contains 11 residues. Germline V gene lookup returns CDR1 SGHND and CDR2 FRSKSL. Trimming cost V 2 bases and J 2 bases, with 0 bases left between them. Incomplete CDR3 DNA: TGTGCCAGCAGTTTAAACACAGAAGTCTTC. This codes for CASSLNTEVF. The CDR3 as a whole reads CASSLNTEVFF. The variable domain in full, completed from reference TRBV15 and TRBJ1-1, reads DAGVTQTPRHEVAEKGQTIILKCEPVSGHNDLFWYRQTKIQGLELLSYFRSKSLMEDGGAFKDRFKAEMLNSSFSTLKIQPTEPKDSAVYLCASSLNTEVFFGKGTRLTVV.

This clone was seen more than once but under ten times. The gene names given are mouse names. The CDR3 end lies 1 residue beyond the end of the read and is filled in from the germline J gene. The genes are TRBV26 and TRBJ2-3; the match to TRBD1 covers 11 bases. Germline CDR1 and CDR2: KGHPV and FQNQEV (reference sequence). V shed 2 bases, J shed 1 base, and the junction held 2 bases outside the gene matches. The CDR3 runs 16 residues. CDR3 in amino acids: CASSLGQGARAETLYF. The sequenced CDR3 bases are TGTGCCAGCAGTCTGGGACAGGGGGCGCGTGCAGAAACGCTGTAT.

This clone was seen only once. Any gene name here is a mouse gene name. The read halts 1 residue ahead of the CDR3 end, with the missing end drawn from the germline J gene. The chain uses TRBV12-2 and TRBJ1-2; TRBD1 agrees at 8 bases. Germline trimming cut 0 bases from V and 0 bases from J; bases unmatched to any gene: 5. This CDR3 comprises 16 residues. Germline V lookup: CDR1 SGHLS, CDR2 HYDKME. The sequenced CDR3 bases are TGTGCCAGCTCTCTCGGACACAGGGGGTCAAACTCCGACTACACC. Amino acids: CASSLGHRGSNSDYT. The whole CDR3 reads CASSLGHRGSNSDYTF.

Within the sample, this clone is medium-sized. Here the gene names and germline are mouse. The read terminates 1 residue before the CDR3 end, so the remaining end is supplied by the germline J gene. The rearrangement links TRBV12-1 to TRBJ2-7, with D possibly being TRBD1 or TRBD2 (5 bases each). Between the trimmed V and J ends, which lost 1 base and 9 bases, there was a span of 12 bases. This CDR3 spans 12 amino acids. Germline V gene data show CDR1 as SGHSN and CDR2 as HYEKVE. The CDR3 spells CASSLAGPGQYF. The part of the CDR3 DNA that was read is TGTGCCAGCTCTCTGGCGGGGCCTGGACAGTAC.

This clone appeared a few times. The gene names given are mouse names. The read halts 1 residue ahead of the CDR3 end, with the missing end drawn from the germline J gene. The chain links TRBV26 to TRBJ1-1; TRBD1 might be the D (6 bases). Looked up from germline, CDR1 is KGHPV and CDR2 is FQNQEV (reference sequence). The CDR3 runs to 14 residues. V was trimmed by 3 bases and J by 1 base, leaving 9 bases between them. The sequenced CDR3 bases are TGTGCCAGCAGTCTAGGGGGACAAAACACAGAAGTCTTC. Translation: CASSLGGQNTEVF. The entire CDR3 sequence reads CASSLGGQNTEVFF.